Presented here are 28 T cell receptor beta chains from one specimen sequenced in a study of blood T cell repertoires in COVID-19. The assay was immunoSEQ multiplex PCR, and TCRdb's table has in-frame clones only and misses some. The repertoire holds more than 85,000 clones, with roughly 80% as singletons. Sequencing was performed on peripheral blood. These receptor sequences come from a woman in her fifties or sixties with acute or convalescent COVID-19.

V is TRBV6-5 and J is TRBJ1-3; D unresolved. V lost 8 bases to trimming and J lost 0 bases, with 14 bases between them. The CDR3 consists of 15 residues. Germline V CDR1 and CDR2: MNHEY, SVGAGI. The CDR3 DNA reads TGTGCCAGCGCACGGTCTGTAAGCTCTGGAAACACCATATATTTT. Translation: CASARSVSSGNTIYF.

This rearrangement joins TRBV6-5 to TRBJ1-1, with D possibly matching TRBD1 (6 bases). V was clipped by 9 bases and J by 1 base, with 12 bases between them. Germline V CDR1 and CDR2: MNHEY, SVGAGI. This CDR3 comprises 13 residues. In DNA form, the CDR3 reads TGTGCCAGTTCCTGGGGGCAGAACACTGAAGCTTTCTTT. Translating gives CASSWGQNTEAFF.

V gene TRBV19 combines with J gene TRBJ1-5, with 7 bases identical to TRBD1. This CDR3 contains 16 residues. Trimming at V came to 5 bases and at J to 3 bases, leaving 10 bases not matched to a gene. The germline V gene encodes CDR1 LNHDA and CDR2 SQIVND (reference sequence). The CDR3 DNA reads TGTGCCAGTAGTCCGTGGGCAGGGGGTAACAATCAGCCCCAGCATTTT. It specifies CASSPWAGGNNQPQHF.

This chain connects TRBV18 to TRBJ2-7; TRBD1 matches 8 bases. V lost 3 bases to trimming and J lost 2 bases; unmatched junction nucleotides: 6. The CDR3 spans 15 residues. Germline V gives CDR1 KGHSH, CDR2 LQKENI. In DNA, the CDR3 is TGTGCCAGCTCACCGTCGGAGGACAGGGCCTACGAGCAGTACTTC. Its translation: CASSPSEDRAYEQYF.

The rearrangement uses TRBV5-6 and TRBJ2-7; D is perhaps TRBD1 (6 bases). Trimming removed 0 bases at V and 3 bases at J, with 10 bases between. In germline, CDR1 is SGHDT, CDR2 YYEEEE. The CDR3 is 14 amino acids. The CDR3 coding sequence is TGTGCCAGCAGCTTGGGGGGGCAGGGCTACGAGCAGTACTTC. Translated, it gives CASSLGGQGYEQYF.

The CDR3 loop is CAIRSTDTQYF. Written as DNA, the CDR3 is TGTGCCATCCGGAGCACAGATACGCAGTATTTT. V gene TRBV10-3 combines with J gene TRBJ2-3; D unclear. In germline, CDR1 is ENHRY, CDR2 SYGVKD. The CDR3 covers 11 residues. The V gene lost 8 bases and the J gene lost 0 bases, with 3 bases spanning the gap.

The rearrangement joins TRBV7-9 to TRBJ1-1; D is unresolved. The CDR3 is 16 residues long. V was shortened by 2 bases and J by 1 base, with 14 bases between the two germline ends. CDR1 and CDR2 from the germline V gene are SEHNR and FQNEAQ (reference sequence). The CDR3 DNA reads TGTGCCAGCAGCTTACGCCCCTTTGGGAGGAACACTGAAGCTTTCTTT. Residues: CASSLRPFGRNTEAFF.

This rearrangement joins TRBV5-1 to TRBJ1-3; TRBD1 might be the D (5 bases). Trimming took off 4 bases at V and 5 bases at J, with 19 bases between the two ends. Looked up from germline, CDR1 is SGHRS and CDR2 is YFSETQ. This CDR3 region has 16 residues. DNA of the CDR3: TGCGCCAGCAGCCCGGACCCGGGGGGTACAAGAAACACCATATATTTT. Amino acids: CASSPDPGGTRNTIYF.

The chain recombines TRBV27 with TRBJ2-2; D not resolved. The CDR3 extends over 14 amino acids. Germline V gene lookup returns CDR1 MNHEY and CDR2 SMNVEV (reference sequence). V shed 7 bases and J shed 4 bases, with 13 bases lying between them. The CDR3 DNA reads TGTGCCAGCAAGACCAGTTCGGGCACCGGGGAGCTGTTTTTT. This translates into CASKTSSGTGELFF.

This rearrangement joins TRBV30 to TRBJ1-1; possible D gene TRBD1, 6 bases. V lost 3 bases to trimming and J lost 5 bases, with 13 bases between them. Looked up from germline, CDR1 is GTSNPN and CDR2 is SVGIG (reference sequence). The CDR3 sequence is 13 residues long. The CDR3, as DNA: TGTGCCTGGAGCCTTCGAGGGGGAACTGAAGCTTTCTTT. It is translated as CAWSLRGGTEAFF.

The CDR3 region is CATSSLRTGAKGNTIYF. The CDR3 region has the DNA TGTGCCACCAGCAGCCTTCGGACAGGGGCAAAAGGAAACACCATATATTTT. The rearrangement links TRBV15 to TRBJ1-3, with TRBD1 matching 9 bases. Germline V gives CDR1 LNHNV, CDR2 YYDKDF (reference sequence). This CDR3 region has 17 residues. Trimming removed 3 bases from V and 4 bases from J; junction bases left unmatched: 10.

Here the CDR3 reads CASSALRGDQETQYF. The CDR3 bases are TGTGCCAGCAGCGCCTTACGGGGGGACCAAGAGACCCAGTACTTC. V gene TRBV2 combines with J gene TRBJ2-5, with TRBD2 matching 7 bases. The CDR3 covers 15 residues. Per the germline V gene, CDR1 is SNHLY and CDR2 is FYNNEI. Unmatched junction bases numbered 7, after V lost 6 bases and J lost 0 bases. Full variable domain (missing parts from reference TRBV2 and TRBJ2-5): EPEVTQTPSHQVTQMGQEVILRCVPISNHLYFYWYRQILGQKVEFLVSFYNNEISEKSEIFDDQFSVERPDGSNFTLKIRSTKLEDSAMYFCASSALRGDQETQYFGPGTRLLVL.

A few counts support this clone. V usage is TRBV28 and J usage is TRBJ1-1, with TRBD1 as a possible D gene (5 bases). Trimming pared 2 bases from V and 6 bases from J, leaving 13 bases between. The CDR3 has 14 amino acids. Germline V CDR1 and CDR2: MDHEN, SYDVKM. CDR3 residues: CASSLPGVKSEAFF. In nucleotides, the CDR3 is TGTGCCAGCAGTTTACCGGGGGTGAAGTCTGAAGCTTTCTTT.

This clone was observed many times. The genes are TRBV3-1 (or the pseudogene TRBV3-2) and TRBJ1-2, with D perhaps TRBD1 (6 bases). This CDR3 has 16 amino acids. Germline V CDR1 and CDR2: LGHDT, YNNKEL (reference sequence). Trimming left V 1 base short and J 1 base short, with 13 bases between. CDR3 in DNA: TGTGCCAGCAGCCAAGGATGGGACACCTTTAACTATGGCTACACCTTC. It encodes CASSQGWDTFNYGYTF.

Here the CDR3 DNA reads TGTGCCAGTCAGGGGGAGATGAACACTGAAGCTTTCTTT. Translation gives CASQGEMNTEAFF. The chain joins TRBV6-6 to TRBJ1-1; 7 bases align to TRBD1. This CDR3 contains 13 residues. After removal of 9 bases from V and 0 bases from J, the junction contained 4 bases not matched to a gene. Germline lookup yields CDR1 MNHNY and CDR2 SVGAGI (reference sequence).

This rearrangement joins TRBV11-2 to TRBJ2-1; no clear D. CDR1 and CDR2 (germline): SGHAT, FQNNGV. CDR3 length equals 14 residues. V dropped 3 bases and J dropped 9 bases, with 15 bases sitting between them. DNA of the CDR3: TGTGCCAGCAGCTTGGGCGACCTCGTACGTGAGCAGTTCTTC. This translates into CASSLGDLVREQFF.

This clone has only a few counts. The chain couples TRBV5-1 to TRBJ1-6; no clear D gene. Germline lookup yields CDR1 SGHRS and CDR2 YFSETQ. The CDR3 runs to 14 residues. V was clipped by 4 bases and J by 7 bases, with 12 bases between them. The DNA of the CDR3 is TGCGCCAGCAGCCCGGGTCTAGAAAATTCACCCCTCCACTTT. As protein: CASSPGLENSPLHF.

The chain carries TRBV7-2 and TRBJ1-4, with D hard to call. In germline, CDR1 is SGHTA, CDR2 FQGNSA. This CDR3 has 15 residues. V dropped 5 bases and J dropped 7 bases, with 17 bases sitting between them. CDR3: CASSPRPQEAEKLFF. The DNA of the CDR3 is TGTGCCAGCAGCCCTCGCCCCCAAGAGGCTGAAAAACTGTTTTTT.

The chain carries TRBV7-9 and TRBJ1-6, with 8 nucleotides matching TRBD1. The CDR3 spans 14 residues. Germline V lookup: CDR1 SEHNR, CDR2 FQNEAQ (reference sequence). V lost 5 bases, J lost 8 bases, and 5 bases stayed unmatched. As DNA, the CDR3 is TGTGCCAGCAGCCAAGGACAGGGTGATTCACCCCTCCACTTT. It is translated as CASSQGQGDSPLHF. Using reference TRBV7-9 and TRBJ1-6 for the parts outside the CDR3, the full variable domain is DTGVSQNPRHKITKRGQNVTFRCDPISEHNRLYWYRQTLGQGPEFLTYFQNEAQLEKSRLLSDRFSAERPKGSFSTLEIQRTEQGDSAMYLCASSQGQGDSPLHFGNGTRLTVT.

Only a few counts were recorded for this clone. The chain uses TRBV5-1 and TRBJ1-5; no firm D call. Per germline, CDR1 SGHRS and CDR2 YFSETQ. Trimming pared 0 bases from V and 8 bases from J, leaving 6 bases between. CDR3 length: 12 residues. CDR3 in DNA: TGCGCCAGCAGCTTGGCGGGAGAGCCCCAGCATTTT. This sequence encodes CASSLAGEPQHF.

This chain links TRBV2 with TRBJ1-6, with TRBD1 identical over 8 bases. V trimming: 5 bases; J trimming: 9 bases; junction bases outside the gene matches: 6. The CDR3 is 14 amino acids. Germline V CDR1 and CDR2: SNHLY, FYNNEI. The CDR3 reads CASSSEQGASPLHF. In DNA form, the CDR3 reads TGTGCCAGCAGTTCAGAGCAGGGGGCTTCACCCCTCCACTTT.

The rearrangement links TRBV5-8 to TRBJ1-4; D perhaps matches TRBD1 (6 bases). Germline V CDR1 and CDR2: SGHTS, YDEGEE. This CDR3 region has 14 residues. V was shortened by 3 bases and J by 0 bases, with 6 bases between the two germline ends. The CDR3, as DNA: TGTGCCAGCAGCTGGACAGCAACTAATGAAAAACTGTTTTTT. This gives the protein CASSWTATNEKLFF.

This clone was observed a handful of times. CDR3 region: CASSGPQGRNTEAFF. CDR3 nucleotide sequence: TGTGCCAGCAGTGGACCCCAGGGAAGGAACACTGAAGCTTTCTTT. The rearrangement uses TRBV2 and TRBJ1-1; D might be TRBD1 (5 bases). V lost 4 bases and J 1 base, leaving 13 bases between the germline ends. The CDR3 contains 15 residues. Germline V lookup: CDR1 SNHLY, CDR2 FYNNEI.

This chain connects TRBV7-8 to TRBJ1-1, with D possibly TRBD1 on 6 matching bases. Germline CDR1 SGHVS, CDR2 FQNEAQ. The CDR3 runs to 12 residues. V was trimmed by 6 bases and J by 4 bases, leaving 9 bases between them. The CDR3 is CASSSTGTEAFF. The CDR3 DNA reads as TGTGCCAGCAGTTCGACAGGCACTGAAGCTTTCTTT.

The CDR3: CASSLEIGRARTDTQYF. The CDR3 region has the DNA TGTGCCAGCAGCTTAGAGATAGGGCGGGCCCGCACAGATACGCAGTATTTT. The gene calls are TRBV7-6 and TRBJ2-3; a weak D match, TRBD2 (5 bases). Germline V gene sequence: CDR1 SGHVS, CDR2 FNYEAQ. The CDR3 consists of 17 residues. The V end was cut by 1 base, the J end by 1 base, with 15 bases between.

This rearrangement joins TRBV5-4 to TRBJ1-4, with 7 nucleotides matching TRBD1. Trimming cost V 0 bases and J 8 bases; bases outside gene matches: 1. The CDR3 is made up of 13 amino acids. The germline V gene has CDR1 SGHNT and CDR2 YYREEE (reference sequence). CDR3 sequence: CASSLGQGEKLFF. The DNA of the CDR3 is TGTGCCAGCAGCTTGGGACAGGGAGAAAAACTGTTTTTT. Full variable domain (remainder filled in from reference TRBV5-4 and TRBJ1-4): ETGVTQSPTHLIKTRGQQVTLRCSSQSGHNTVSWYQQALGQGPQFIFQYYREEENGRGNFPPRFSGLQFPNYSSELNVNALELDDSALYLCASSLGQGEKLFFGSGTQLSVL.

This rearrangement joins TRBV29-1 to TRBJ1-1; no clear D. Between the trimmed V and J ends, which lost 5 bases and 3 bases, there was a span of 10 bases. CDR1 and CDR2 (germline): SQVTM, ANQGSEA. This CDR3 region has 12 residues. In nucleotides, the CDR3 is TGCAGCGTTAGCGGATTGGACACTGAAGCTTTCTTT. Translating it yields CSVSGLDTEAFF.

The rearrangement uses TRBV19 and TRBJ1-2; unclear D gene. Germline loops: CDR1 LNHDA, CDR2 SQIVND (reference sequence). This CDR3 region has 12 residues. Trimming stripped 7 bases from V and 8 bases from J, with 14 bases between. CDR3 sequence reads: CASTTWEGGYTF. The CDR3 DNA follows: TGTGCCAGTACTACTTGGGAGGGCGGCTACACCTTC.